This note documents a single TCR beta chain sequence. Antigen: not known. Trimming stripped 2 bases from V and 4 bases from J, with 8 bases between. The CDR3 loop spans 13 amino acids. The germline CDR1 and CDR2 sequences are MNHEY and SVGAGI. This sample is part of a study of cytomegalovirus exposure and HLA in healthy donors. Vbeta (60) and Jbeta (13) primers were used in the PCR. Sequencing used immunoSEQ multiplex PCR; TCRdb keeps in-frame clones, though not all of them. The repertoire holds about 130,000 clones, 70% to 85% seen once, with about 4.3% in the top ten. Whole-study findings and limits: Reports showed the classifier diagnosing cytomegalovirus status with high specificity and sensitivity.

The genes are TRBV6-5 and TRBJ1-1; no firm D call. The sequenced sample was PBMCs. The origin of this receptor is a male donor in good health and CMV-seropositive. The CDR3 is CASSYLTSTEAFF. The CDR3 nucleotides read TGTGCCAGCAGTTACCTCACATCCACTGAAGCTTTCTTT.